The 30 T cell receptor beta chains given below trace back to one sample, sequenced in a study of OX40 agonist ivuxolimab in advanced cancers. Data came from immunoSEQ multiplex PCR; TCRdb stores just in-frame clones and leaves some out. The sample has about 76,000 clones, over 75% seen once. The source was CD4+ or CD8+ T cells sorted from blood, collected in a trial of the OX40 agonist ivuxolimab. The source of these receptors is an adult with an advanced solid tumor such as melanoma, head and neck, liver or kidney cancer.

V gene TRBV9 combines with J gene TRBJ1-2, with a tentative D call TRBD1 (6 bases). The CDR3 is 14 residues long. CDR1 is SGDLS, CDR2 YYNGEE, per germline. V was shortened by 4 bases and J by 6 bases, with 16 bases between the two germline ends. CDR3 in DNA: TGTGCCAGCAGCCCACAACAGGGAAGCCATGGCTACACCTTC. Translating gives CASSPQQGSHGYTF.

J is TRBJ1-3 and V is TRBV7-2; tentatively, D is TRBD1 (5 bases). This CDR3 has 15 amino acids. Germline assignment: CDR1 SGHTA and CDR2 FQGNSA. Trimming took 1 base from V and 1 from J, leaving 8 bases between them. The CDR3 region is CASSLGRGSGNTIYF. DNA for the CDR3: TGTGCCAGCAGCTTAGGTAGGGGTTCTGGAAACACCATATATTTT.

This chain connects TRBV6-1 to TRBJ2-7, with D unresolved. Germline CDR1 and CDR2: MNHNS and SASEGT. The CDR3 sequence is 14 residues long. The V end was cut by 2 bases, the J end by 2 bases, with 10 bases between. CDR3 DNA sequence: TGTGCCAGCAGTGAAAGGGCCGGTGCCTACGAGCAGTACTTC. Translating it yields CASSERAGAYEQYF.

This clone was counted a few times. This chain connects TRBV7-9 to TRBJ2-7; the D call may be TRBD1 or TRBD2 (5 bases each). V was trimmed by 4 bases and J by 2 bases, leaving 9 bases between them. This CDR3 is 13 amino acids long. Germline CDR1 is SEHNR and CDR2 is FQNEAQ (reference sequence). The CDR3 bases are TGTGCCAGCAGCTCTAGGGACCCCTACGAGCAGTACTTC. Protein: CASSSRDPYEQYF.

The J gene is TRBJ1-1, the V gene TRBV10-3; no clear D gene. The CDR3 covers 18 residues. The germline V gene has CDR1 ENHRY and CDR2 SYGVKD. V shed 0 bases and J shed 1 base, with 18 bases lying between them. CDR3: CAISESRVISTANTEAFF. For the CDR3, the DNA is TGTGCCATCAGTGAGTCGAGAGTTATTTCGACGGCGAACACTGAAGCTTTCTTT.

V is TRBV18 and J is TRBJ1-6, with TRBD1 identical over 12 bases. This CDR3 comprises 15 residues. Germline CDR1 and CDR2: KGHSH and LQKENI. With 6 bases clipped from V and 9 bases from J, the junction kept 6 bases outside the gene matches. The CDR3 nucleotides read TGTGCCAGCTCGCGGGACAGGGGGCAGAGTTCACCCCTCCACTTT. Amino acid sequence: CASSRDRGQSSPLHF.

The genes are TRBV6-1 and TRBJ1-2, with 10 bases aligning to TRBD1. CDR3 size: 14 residues. The V and J ends lost 6 bases and 8 bases, in that order; junction bases with no gene match: 9. The germline CDR1 and CDR2 sequences are MNHNS and SASEGT. The CDR3 nucleotides are TGTGCCAGCAGGGAGACAGGGGGCCCGAAAGGCTACACCTTC. Its protein is CASRETGGPKGYTF.

This chain uses TRBV6-1 with TRBJ1-5, with D hard to call. The CDR3 contains 13 residues. Germline values: CDR1 MNHNS, CDR2 SASEGT. With 1 base removed from V and 7 bases from J, the gap between germline ends came to 8 bases. For the CDR3, the DNA is TGTGCCAGCAGTGAAGGGTGGCGCCAGCCCCAGCATTTT. It translates to CASSEGWRQPQHF.

The sample holds a few counts of this clone. The gene calls are TRBV19 and TRBJ1-6; 7 bases are a match to TRBD1. This CDR3 is 13 amino acids long. V lost 9 bases and J lost 8; bases outside the gene matches: 7. Germline-derived CDR1 and CDR2 are LNHDA and SQIVND (reference sequence). The CDR3 spells CASGDRIDSPLHF. Written as DNA, the CDR3 is TGTGCCAGCGGGGACAGAATAGATTCACCCCTCCACTTT.

The chain has TRBV12-5 and TRBJ1-1; D is uncertain. Germline loops: CDR1 LGHNT, CDR2 FRNRAP. V was shortened by 2 bases and J by 5 bases, with 9 bases between the two germline ends. This CDR3 contains 13 residues. The CDR3 loop is CASGLTGWTEAFF. CDR3 sequence (DNA): TGTGCTAGTGGTTTGACGGGGTGGACTGAAGCTTTCTTT.

This chain joins TRBV2 and TRBJ2-5; the D gene is possibly TRBD2 (5 bases). Trimming cost V 5 bases and J 4 bases, with 17 bases left between them. CDR3 size: 15 residues. CDR1 is SNHLY and CDR2 is FYNNEI in the germline V gene. This chain's CDR3 is CASSRSSPRGETQYF. In DNA, the CDR3 is TGTGCCAGCAGTAGGTCATCCCCTCGGGGAGAGACCCAGTACTTC.

The gene calls are TRBV15 and TRBJ2-1, with TRBD2 as a possible D gene (5 bases). CDR1 LNHNV and CDR2 YYDKDF come from the germline V gene (reference sequence). V was pared by 3 bases and J by 3 bases, with 9 bases between. This CDR3 region has 14 residues. This chain's CDR3 is CATSSYEGYNEQFF. In DNA, the CDR3 is TGTGCCACCAGCAGTTACGAGGGCTACAATGAGCAGTTCTTC.

This chain connects TRBV7-2 to TRBJ2-7; D uncertain. The CDR3 spans 14 residues. The ends were cut back, 3 bases at V and 3 bases at J, with 12 bases in the middle. CDR1 SGHTA and CDR2 FQGNSA come from the germline V gene. CDR3 sequence: CASSFMGGSYEQYF. In nucleotides, the CDR3 is TGTGCCAGCAGCTTCATGGGCGGAAGCTACGAGCAGTACTTC.

V usage is TRBV30 and J usage is TRBJ2-1, with 7 bases fitting TRBD2. This CDR3 comprises 14 residues. Germline lookup yields CDR1 GTSNPN and CDR2 SVGIG (reference sequence). With 4 bases clipped from V and 7 bases from J, the junction kept 10 bases outside the gene matches. The CDR3 loop reads CAWTPGLLRNEQFF. In DNA form, the CDR3 reads TGTGCCTGGACCCCGGGACTACTAAGGAATGAGCAGTTCTTC.

The chain employs TRBV2 and TRBJ2-7; 12 nucleotides agree with TRBD2. The germline V gene has CDR1 SNHLY and CDR2 FYNNEI. This CDR3 region has 15 residues. Losses at the gene ends were 7 bases for V and 0 bases for J; bases not matched to a gene: 4. The CDR3, as DNA: TGTGCCAGCAAGCTAGCGGGAGGGGACTCCTACGAGCAGTACTTC. This sequence encodes CASKLAGGDSYEQYF.

The chain uses TRBV2 and TRBJ1-1; 8 nucleotides line up with TRBD1. The CDR3 consists of 14 residues. With 3 bases clipped from V and 5 bases from J, the junction kept 5 bases outside the gene matches. The germline V gene encodes CDR1 SNHLY and CDR2 FYNNEI. CDR3 protein: CASSDSRGLTEAFF. In DNA, the CDR3 is TGTGCCAGCAGTGATAGCAGGGGGCTAACTGAAGCTTTCTTT.

CDR3: CASSNQGGELFF. CDR3 DNA sequence: TGTGCCAGCAGCAACCAGGGCGGGGAGCTGTTTTTT. The chain joins TRBV9 to TRBJ2-2, with D tentatively TRBD1 (5 bases). Between the trimmed V and J ends, which lost 4 bases and 7 bases, there was a span of 8 bases. The CDR3 is 12 residues long. The V gene's germline CDR1 is SGDLS and CDR2 YYNGEE.

This chain uses TRBV11-2 with TRBJ1-2; no clear D. Germline assignment: CDR1 SGHAT and CDR2 FQNNGV. Trimming pared 5 bases from V and 8 bases from J, leaving 18 bases between. The CDR3 extends over 14 amino acids. CDR3 nucleotide sequence: TGTGCCAGCAGCCAGTTCGGGGTACGCGTAGGCTACACCTTC. It encodes CASSQFGVRVGYTF.

The sample holds one count of this clone. The chain recombines TRBV18 with TRBJ1-1, with unresolved D. The V end lost 7 bases, the J end lost 1 base, and 19 bases lay between the germline ends. Germline-derived CDR1 and CDR2 are KGHSH and LQKENI. CDR3 size: 16 residues. The CDR3 DNA reads TGTGCCAGCTTACCTCAAAACCCCAGAGCGAACACTGAAGCTTTCTTT. Residues: CASLPQNPRANTEAFF.

The V and J genes are TRBV11-3 and TRBJ2-7; D may correspond to TRBD1 or TRBD2 (6 bases each). Germline assignment: CDR1 SGHNT and CDR2 YENEEA. This CDR3 is 15 amino acids long. Trimming cost V 5 bases and J 2 bases, with 16 bases left between them. The CDR3 DNA is TGTGCCAGCAGCCGGGGGACAAACGGAGCCTACGAGCAGTACTTC. Translating it yields CASSRGTNGAYEQYF.

This sequence joins TRBV5-1 and TRBJ1-6; D unresolved. The CDR3 is 18 residues long. Germline values: CDR1 SGHRS, CDR2 YFSETQ. Trimming stripped 5 bases from V and 0 bases from J, with 18 bases between. CDR3 sequence: CASSPEGTGPSYNSPLHF. In nucleotides, the CDR3 is TGCGCCAGCAGTCCCGAGGGTACCGGGCCCTCCTATAATTCACCCCTCCACTTT.

The chain recombines TRBV29-1 with TRBJ1-1, with D uncertain. The CDR3 covers 9 residues. CDR1 SQVTM and CDR2 ANQGSEA come from the germline V gene. V gave up 3 bases and J gave up 8 bases, with 4 bases separating them. The CDR3 sequence is CSVEKEAFF. The CDR3 region has the DNA TGCAGCGTTGAGAAGGAAGCTTTCTTT.

This clone has just one count. J is TRBJ1-6 and V is TRBV6-5; no firm D call. Trimming left V 4 bases short and J 7 bases short, with 14 bases between. This CDR3 has 15 residues. CDR1 MNHEY and CDR2 SVGAGI come from the germline V gene. The DNA of the CDR3 is TGTGCCAGCAGTTTACGGAACTCCTTAAATTCACCCCTCCACTTT. It translates to CASSLRNSLNSPLHF.

The chain has TRBV5-6 and TRBJ2-3; TRBD1 is a possible D gene (5 bases). The CDR3 has 15 residues. Germline assignment: CDR1 SGHDT and CDR2 YYEEEE. V lost 3 bases and J 1 base, leaving 12 bases between the germline ends. The CDR3 loop reads CASSYRGRGTDTQYF. The CDR3, as DNA: TGTGCCAGCAGCTATAGGGGTCGAGGCACAGATACGCAGTATTTT.

This clone was recorded a few times. The chain employs TRBV19 and TRBJ1-1; D ambiguous. The V end lost 3 bases, the J end lost 0 bases, and 11 bases lay between the germline ends. The CDR3 runs to 15 residues. Germline V gene data show CDR1 as LNHDA and CDR2 as SQIVND (reference sequence). CDR3 sequence (DNA): TGTGCCAGTAGTATTTCTGGCGGCATGAACACTGAAGCTTTCTTT. This translates into CASSISGGMNTEAFF.

V usage is TRBV7-2 and J usage is TRBJ2-5, with 7 bases lining up with TRBD2. J was trimmed by 1 base and V by 5 bases; bases with no gene match: 10. Germline CDR1 and CDR2: SGHTA and FQGNSA. The CDR3 is 16 residues long. CDR3 nucleotides: TGTGCCAGCAGCCTAGGGTTAGCGGGTACCCAAGAGACCCAGTACTTC. This codes for CASSLGLAGTQETQYF.

The chain has TRBV30 and TRBJ1-2; D may be TRBD1 (5 bases). V lost 5 bases, J lost 4 bases, and 8 bases lay in between. Germline V gives CDR1 GTSNPN, CDR2 SVGIG (reference sequence). The CDR3 is 11 residues long. This chain's CDR3 is CAWGGFYGYTF. CDR3 coding DNA: TGTGCCTGGGGGGGGTTCTATGGCTACACCTTC.

CDR3 loop: CASSQDTVAGGLVNEQFF. The CDR3 region has the DNA TGCGCCAGCAGCCAAGATACGGTAGCGGGGGGATTAGTGAATGAGCAGTTCTTC. The chain carries TRBV4-3 and TRBJ2-1; TRBD2 matches 10 bases. CDR3 size: 18 residues. From germline, CDR1 is LGHNA and CDR2 YSLEER. V was clipped by 0 bases and J by 7 bases; unmatched bases: 12.

The rearrangement links TRBV6-6 to TRBJ2-7; D not resolved. The CDR3 length is 14 residues. The V end lost 2 bases, the J end lost 4 bases, and 12 bases lay between the germline ends. The germline V gene encodes CDR1 MNHNY and CDR2 SVGAGI (reference sequence). The chain's CDR3 is CASSYGQSKYEQYF. The CDR3 DNA follows: TGTGCCAGCAGTTACGGGCAGTCAAAGTACGAGCAGTACTTC.

The chain carries TRBV10-1 and TRBJ2-6; D unresolved. Per germline, CDR1 WNHNN and CDR2 SYGVQD (reference sequence). V gave up 8 bases and J gave up 0 bases, with 5 bases separating them. CDR3 size: 13 residues. As DNA, the CDR3 is TGCGCCAGCGGGCCCTCTGGGGCCAACGTCCTGACTTTC. Translated, it gives CASGPSGANVLTF.